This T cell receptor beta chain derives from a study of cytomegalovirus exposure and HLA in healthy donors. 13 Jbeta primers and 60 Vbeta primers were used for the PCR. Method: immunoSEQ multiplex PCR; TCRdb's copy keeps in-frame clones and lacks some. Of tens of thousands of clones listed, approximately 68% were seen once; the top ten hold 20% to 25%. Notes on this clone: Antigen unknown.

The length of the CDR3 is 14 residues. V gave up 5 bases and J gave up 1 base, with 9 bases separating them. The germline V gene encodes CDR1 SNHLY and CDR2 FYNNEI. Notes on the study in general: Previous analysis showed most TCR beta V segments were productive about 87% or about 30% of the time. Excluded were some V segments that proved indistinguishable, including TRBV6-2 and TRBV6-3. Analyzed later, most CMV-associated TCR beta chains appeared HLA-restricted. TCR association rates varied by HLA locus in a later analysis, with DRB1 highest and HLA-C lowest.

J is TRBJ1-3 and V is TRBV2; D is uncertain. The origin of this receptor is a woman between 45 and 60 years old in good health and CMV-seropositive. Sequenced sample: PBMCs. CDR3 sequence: CASSNYGSGNTIYF. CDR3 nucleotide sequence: TGTGCCAGCAGTAACTATGGGTCTGGAAACACCATATATTTT.